This T cell receptor beta chain stems from a study of T-cell memory formation after mild COVID-19. The length of the CDR3 is 11 residues. The V gene lost 4 bases and the J gene lost 2 bases, with 6 bases spanning the gap. Germline CDR1 SQVTM, CDR2 ANQGSEA. TCRdb used MiXCR to reprocess the 5' RACE reads, holding one entry per CDR3 protein. The sample has about 45,000 distinct CDR3 sequences, about 7.1% seen once; the top ten hold about 1.4%. The sample taken for sequencing was PBMCs or a T cell subset sorted from them (not recorded which). The chain carries TRBV29-1 and TRBJ2-7, with D possibly matching TRBD1 (6 bases). The origin of this receptor is a young man who had mild COVID-19 (a few samples of this study predate the infection). Cell type and time point are not known. Here the CDR3 reads CSVGDTYEQYV. CDR3 DNA: TGCAGCGTTGGGGACACCTACGAGCAGTACGTC.